This entry lists 5 T cell receptor beta chains sequenced from one sample in a study of neoadjuvant anti-PD-1 for oral cavity cancer. This table comes from immunoSEQ multiplex PCR, and its TCRdb copy is limited to in-frame clones, with some not included. The data hold more than 15,000 clones, with 60% to 80% observed a single time. The sample in question was PBMCs, obtained before nivolumab (anti-PD-1) treatment. The source of these receptors is a person between 40 and 85 years old with oral cavity squamous cell carcinoma.

With respect to this clone: The identical CDR3 is also encoded by other nucleotide sequences in the sample. The CDR3 DNA reads as TGTGCCAGCAGTTACTCGAGGACAGGGGGCAACTATGGCTACACCTTC. Residues: CASSYSRTGGNYGYTF. This rearrangement joins TRBV6-5 to TRBJ1-2; 11 bases are shared with TRBD1. V dropped 0 bases and J dropped 2; count of bases not matched to a gene: 2. Germline lookup yields CDR1 MNHEY and CDR2 SVGAGI. The CDR3 is made up of 16 amino acids.

The V call is TRBV10-3, the J call TRBJ1-1; TRBD1 agrees at 9 bases. The CDR3 covers 14 residues. V lost 6 bases to trimming and J lost 7 bases; unmatched junction nucleotides: 9. Germline CDR1 reads ENHRY; CDR2 reads SYGVKD. CDR3 loop: CAIRQPPTGGEAFF. CDR3 coding DNA: TGTGCCATCAGGCAGCCCCCGACAGGGGGTGAAGCTTTCTTT.

The chain combines TRBV28 with TRBJ2-7, with no clear D. V lost 6 bases and J lost 0, with 6 bases in between. Germline V gene data show CDR1 as MDHEN and CDR2 as SYDVKM. The CDR3 spans 12 residues. Here the CDR3 reads CASSPPSYEQYF. For the CDR3, the DNA is TGTGCCAGCAGCCCCCCCTCCTACGAGCAGTACTTC.

In DNA, the CDR3 is TGTGCCACCCAAGACGACAGGGCCCGCACAGATACGCAGTATTTT. Its translation: CATQDDRARTDTQYF. The chain links TRBV10-3 to TRBJ2-3; TRBD1 matches at 7 bases. Trimming cost V 10 bases and J 1 base; bases outside gene matches: 11. The CDR3 consists of 15 residues. The germline CDR1 and CDR2 sequences are ENHRY and SYGVKD.

This chain joins TRBV5-1 and TRBJ2-5; TRBD1 agrees at 8 bases. The trim removed 4 bases at V and 3 bases at J, leaving 2 bases unmatched. This CDR3 contains 13 residues. CDR1 is SGHRS and CDR2 is YFSETQ in the germline V gene. The CDR3 DNA sequence: TGCGCCAGCAGCCTACAGGGGGAAGAGACCCAGTACTTC. It encodes CASSLQGEETQYF.